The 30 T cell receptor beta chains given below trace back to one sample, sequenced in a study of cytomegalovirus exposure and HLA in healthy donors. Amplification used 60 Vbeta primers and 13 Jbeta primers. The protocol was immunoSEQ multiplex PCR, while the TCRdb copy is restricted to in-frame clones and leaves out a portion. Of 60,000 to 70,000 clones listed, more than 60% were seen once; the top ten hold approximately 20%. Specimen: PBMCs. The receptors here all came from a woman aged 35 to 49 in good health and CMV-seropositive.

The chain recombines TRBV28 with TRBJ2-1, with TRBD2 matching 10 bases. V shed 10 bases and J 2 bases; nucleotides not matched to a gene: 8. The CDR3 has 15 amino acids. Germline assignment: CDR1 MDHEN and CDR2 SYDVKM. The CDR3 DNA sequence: TGTGCCACCTCGTCGGGGACTAGCGCCTACAATGAGCAGTTCTTC. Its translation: CATSSGTSAYNEQFF.

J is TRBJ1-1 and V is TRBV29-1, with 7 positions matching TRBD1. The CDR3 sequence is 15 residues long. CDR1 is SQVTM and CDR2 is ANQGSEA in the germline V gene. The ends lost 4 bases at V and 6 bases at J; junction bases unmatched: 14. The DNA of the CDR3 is TGCAGCGTTGTCCGGGACAGTAATCCGGAGGCTGAAGCTTTCTTT. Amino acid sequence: CSVVRDSNPEAEAFF. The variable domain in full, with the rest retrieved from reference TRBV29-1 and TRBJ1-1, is SAVISQKPSRDICQRGTSLTIQCQVDSQVTMMFWYRQQPGQSLTLIATANQGSEATYESGFVIDKFPISRPNLTFSTLTVSNMSPEDSSIYLCSVVRDSNPEAEAFFGQGTRLTVV.

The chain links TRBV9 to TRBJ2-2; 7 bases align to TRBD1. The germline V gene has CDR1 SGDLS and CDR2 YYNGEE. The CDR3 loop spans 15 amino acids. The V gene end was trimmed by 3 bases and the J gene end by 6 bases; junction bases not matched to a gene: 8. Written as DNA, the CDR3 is TGTGCCAGCAGCGCCTCACAGGGGTGGGCCGGGGAGCTGTTTTTT. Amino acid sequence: CASSASQGWAGELFF.

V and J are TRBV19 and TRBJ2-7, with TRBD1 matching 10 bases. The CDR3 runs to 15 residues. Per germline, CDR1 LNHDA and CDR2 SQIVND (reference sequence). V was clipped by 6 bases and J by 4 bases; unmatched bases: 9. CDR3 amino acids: CASRPRTGGRYEQYF. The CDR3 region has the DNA TGTGCCAGTAGGCCTCGGACAGGGGGTCGTTACGAGCAGTACTTC. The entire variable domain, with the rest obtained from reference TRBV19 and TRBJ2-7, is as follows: DGGITQSPKYLFRKEGQNVTLSCEQNLNHDAMYWYRQDPGQGLRLIYYSQIVNDFQKGDIAEGYSVSREKKESFPLTVTSAQKNPTAFYLCASRPRTGGRYEQYFGPGTRLTVT.

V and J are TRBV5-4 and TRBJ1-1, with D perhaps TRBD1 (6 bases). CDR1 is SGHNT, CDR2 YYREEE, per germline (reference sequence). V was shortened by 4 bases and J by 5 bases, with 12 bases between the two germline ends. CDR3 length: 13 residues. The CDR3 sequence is CASSLRGWTEAFF. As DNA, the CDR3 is TGTGCCAGCAGCCTTAGGGGGTGGACTGAAGCTTTCTTT.

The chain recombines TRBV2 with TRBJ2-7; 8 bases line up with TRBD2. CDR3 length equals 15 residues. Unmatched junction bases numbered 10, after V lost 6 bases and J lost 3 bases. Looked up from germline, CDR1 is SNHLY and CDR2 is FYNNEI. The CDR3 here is CASRYLVAGIYEQYF. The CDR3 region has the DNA TGTGCCAGCAGGTACTTGGTAGCGGGGATCTACGAGCAGTACTTC.

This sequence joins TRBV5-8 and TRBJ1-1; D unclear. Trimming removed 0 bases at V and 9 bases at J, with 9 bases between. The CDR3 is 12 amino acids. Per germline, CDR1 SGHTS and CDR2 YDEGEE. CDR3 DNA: TGTGCCAGCAGCTTGGGCCGGAGCCAAGCTTTCTTT. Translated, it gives CASSLGRSQAFF.

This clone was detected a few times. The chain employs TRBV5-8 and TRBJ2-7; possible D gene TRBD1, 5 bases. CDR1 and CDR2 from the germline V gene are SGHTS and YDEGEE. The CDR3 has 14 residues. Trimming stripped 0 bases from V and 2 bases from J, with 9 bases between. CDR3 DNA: TGTGCCAGCAGCTTGGAGGACACCACCTACGAGCAGTACTTC. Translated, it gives CASSLEDTTYEQYF.

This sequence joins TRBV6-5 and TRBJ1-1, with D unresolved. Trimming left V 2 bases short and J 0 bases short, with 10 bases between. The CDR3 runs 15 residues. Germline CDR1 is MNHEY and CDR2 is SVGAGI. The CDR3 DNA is TGTGCCAGCAGTTACCCGGGAGCGATGAACACTGAAGCTTTCTTT. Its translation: CASSYPGAMNTEAFF.

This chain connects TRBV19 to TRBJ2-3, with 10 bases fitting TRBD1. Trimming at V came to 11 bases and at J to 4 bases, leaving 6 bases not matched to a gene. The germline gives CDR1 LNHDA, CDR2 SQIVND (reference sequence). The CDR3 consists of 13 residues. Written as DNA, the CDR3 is TGTGCCTCCGGGACAGGGGTGCCAGATACGCAGTATTTT. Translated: CASGTGVPDTQYF.

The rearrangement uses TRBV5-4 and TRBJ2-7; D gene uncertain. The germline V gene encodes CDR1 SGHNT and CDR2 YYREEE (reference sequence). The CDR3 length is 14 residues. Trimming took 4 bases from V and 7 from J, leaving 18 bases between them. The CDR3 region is CASSQPGPGQEQYF. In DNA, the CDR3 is TGTGCCAGCAGCCAACCGGGTCCGGGTCAAGAGCAGTACTTC.

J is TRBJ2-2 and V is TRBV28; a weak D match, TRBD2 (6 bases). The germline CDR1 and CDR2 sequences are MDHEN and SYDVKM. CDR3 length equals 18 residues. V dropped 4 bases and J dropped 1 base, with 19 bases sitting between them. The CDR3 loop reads CASSSPNPGLLNTGELFF. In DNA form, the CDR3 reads TGTGCCAGCAGTTCTCCCAACCCGGGACTCCTGAACACCGGGGAGCTGTTTTTT.

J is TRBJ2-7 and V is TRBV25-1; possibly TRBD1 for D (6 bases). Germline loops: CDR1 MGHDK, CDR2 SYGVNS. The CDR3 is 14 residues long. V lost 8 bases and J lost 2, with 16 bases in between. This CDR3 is CASGARDIPYEQYF. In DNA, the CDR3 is TGTGCCAGCGGGGCAAGGGACATCCCCTACGAGCAGTACTTC.

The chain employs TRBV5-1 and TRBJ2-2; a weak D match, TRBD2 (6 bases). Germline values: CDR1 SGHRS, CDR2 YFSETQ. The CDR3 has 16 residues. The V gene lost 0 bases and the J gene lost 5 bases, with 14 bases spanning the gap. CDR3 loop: CASSLVGGSRTGELFF. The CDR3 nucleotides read TGCGCCAGCAGCTTGGTTGGAGGGAGTAGGACCGGGGAGCTGTTTTTT. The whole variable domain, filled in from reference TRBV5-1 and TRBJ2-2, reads KAGVTQTPRYLIKTRGQQVTLSCSPISGHRSVSWYQQTPGQGLQFLFEYFSETQRNKGNFPGRFSGRQFSNSRSEMNVSTLELGDSALYLCASSLVGGSRTGELFFGEGSRLTVL.

The CDR3 loop reads CASSLEAGGPGEQFF. CDR3 in DNA: TGCGCCAGCAGCTTGGAAGCGGGGGGGCCCGGTGAGCAGTTCTTC. J is TRBJ2-1 and V is TRBV5-1, with 10 bases that match TRBD2. The CDR3 runs to 15 residues. The junction had 6 bases not matched to a gene; V was cut back by 0 bases and J by 9 bases. Germline-derived CDR1 and CDR2 are SGHRS and YFSETQ.

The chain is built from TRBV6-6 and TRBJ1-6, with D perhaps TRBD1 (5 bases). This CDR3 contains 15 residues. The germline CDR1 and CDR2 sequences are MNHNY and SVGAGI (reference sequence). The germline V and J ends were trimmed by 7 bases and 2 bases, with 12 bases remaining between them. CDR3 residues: CASKGTGAYNSPLHF. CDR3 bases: TGTGCCAGCAAGGGAACGGGGGCCTATAATTCACCCCTCCACTTT.

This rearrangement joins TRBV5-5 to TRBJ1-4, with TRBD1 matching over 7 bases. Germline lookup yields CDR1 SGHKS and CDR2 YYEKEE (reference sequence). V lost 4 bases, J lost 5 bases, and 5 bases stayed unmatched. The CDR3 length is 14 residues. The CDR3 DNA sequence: TGTGCCAGCAGCCTAGGGGGCGAGAATGAAAAACTGTTTTTT. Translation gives CASSLGGENEKLFF. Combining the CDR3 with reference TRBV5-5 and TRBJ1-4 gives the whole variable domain DAGVTQSPTHLIKTRGQQVTLRCSPISGHKSVSWYQQVLGQGPQFIFQYYEKEERGRGNFPDRFSARQFPNYSSELNVNALLLGDSALYLCASSLGGENEKLFFGSGTQLSVL.

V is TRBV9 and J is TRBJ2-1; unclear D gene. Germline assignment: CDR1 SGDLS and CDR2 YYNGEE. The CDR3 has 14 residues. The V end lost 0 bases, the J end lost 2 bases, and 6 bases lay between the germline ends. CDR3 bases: TGTGCCAGCAGCGTAGGGTCAGCCTACAATGAGCAGTTCTTC. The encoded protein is CASSVGSAYNEQFF. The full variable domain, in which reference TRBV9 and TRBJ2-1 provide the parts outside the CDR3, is DSGVTQTPKHLITATGQRVTLRCSPRSGDLSVYWYQQSLDQGLQFLIQYYNGEERAKGNILERFSAQQFPDLHSELNLSSLELGDSALYFCASSVGSAYNEQFFGPGTRLTVL.

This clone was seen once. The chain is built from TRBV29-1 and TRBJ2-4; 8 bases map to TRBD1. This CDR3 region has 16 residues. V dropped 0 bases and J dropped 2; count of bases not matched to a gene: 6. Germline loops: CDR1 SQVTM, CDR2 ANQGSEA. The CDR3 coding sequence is TGCAGCGTTGAAGAGCCCGGACAGGGACCCAAAAACATTCAGTACTTC. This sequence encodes CSVEEPGQGPKNIQYF.

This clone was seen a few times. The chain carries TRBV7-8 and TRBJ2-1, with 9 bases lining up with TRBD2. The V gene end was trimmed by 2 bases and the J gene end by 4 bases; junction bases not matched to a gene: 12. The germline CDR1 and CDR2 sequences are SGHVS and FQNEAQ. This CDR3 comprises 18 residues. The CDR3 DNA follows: TGTGCCAGCAGCTTAAGTGGTGCGGGAGGGGGGGCTTACAATGAGCAGTTCTTC. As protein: CASSLSGAGGGAYNEQFF.

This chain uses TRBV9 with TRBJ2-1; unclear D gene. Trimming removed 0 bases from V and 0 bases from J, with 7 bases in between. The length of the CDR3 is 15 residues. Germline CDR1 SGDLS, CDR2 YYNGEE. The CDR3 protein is CASSVDPSSYNEQFF. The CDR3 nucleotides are TGTGCCAGCAGCGTAGACCCCAGCTCCTACAATGAGCAGTTCTTC. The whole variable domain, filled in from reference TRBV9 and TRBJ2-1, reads DSGVTQTPKHLITATGQRVTLRCSPRSGDLSVYWYQQSLDQGLQFLIQYYNGEERAKGNILERFSAQQFPDLHSELNLSSLELGDSALYFCASSVDPSSYNEQFFGPGTRLTVL.

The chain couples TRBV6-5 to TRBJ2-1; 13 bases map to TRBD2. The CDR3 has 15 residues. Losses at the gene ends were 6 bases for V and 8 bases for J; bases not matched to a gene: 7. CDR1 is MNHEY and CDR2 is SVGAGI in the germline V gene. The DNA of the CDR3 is TGTGCCAGCAGCCTGGGACTAGCGGGGCCTTATGAGCAGTTCTTC. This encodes CASSLGLAGPYEQFF.

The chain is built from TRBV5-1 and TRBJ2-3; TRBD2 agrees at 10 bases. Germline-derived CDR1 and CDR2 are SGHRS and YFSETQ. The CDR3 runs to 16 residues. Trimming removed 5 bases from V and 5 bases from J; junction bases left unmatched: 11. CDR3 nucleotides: TGCGCCAGCAGTGGGGCCAGCGGGGGGGCAGAAGATACGCAGTATTTT. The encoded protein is CASSGASGGAEDTQYF.

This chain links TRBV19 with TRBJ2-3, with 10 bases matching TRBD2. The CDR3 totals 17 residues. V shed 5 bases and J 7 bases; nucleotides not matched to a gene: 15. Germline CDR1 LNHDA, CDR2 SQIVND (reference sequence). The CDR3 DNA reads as TGTGCCAGTAGTTTACAAATAGCGGGGGGATTCCGCCATACGCAGTATTTT. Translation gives CASSLQIAGGFRHTQYF.

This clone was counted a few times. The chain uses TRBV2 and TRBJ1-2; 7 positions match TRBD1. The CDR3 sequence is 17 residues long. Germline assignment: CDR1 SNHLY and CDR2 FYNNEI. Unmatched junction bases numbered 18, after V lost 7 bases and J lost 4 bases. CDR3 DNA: TGTGCCAGCACTGAGTCCGCGTCTGGGACAGAGCTCTATGGCTACACCTTC. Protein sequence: CASTESASGTELYGYTF.

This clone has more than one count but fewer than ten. The CDR3 bases are TGTGCCAGCAGCGGGGGACATTCTGGAAACACCATATATTTT. Translation: CASSGGHSGNTIYF. The chain carries TRBV5-6 and TRBJ1-3; TRBD1 is a possible D gene (6 bases). From germline, CDR1 is SGHDT and CDR2 YYEEEE. V lost 4 bases and J 1 base, leaving 9 bases between the germline ends. The CDR3 totals 14 residues.

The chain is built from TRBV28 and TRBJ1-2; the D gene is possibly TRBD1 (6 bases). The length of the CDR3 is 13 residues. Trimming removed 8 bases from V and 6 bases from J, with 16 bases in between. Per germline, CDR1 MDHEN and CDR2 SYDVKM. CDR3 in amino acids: CASEIQGQNGYTF. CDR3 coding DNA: TGTGCCAGCGAAATACAGGGACAAAATGGCTACACCTTC.

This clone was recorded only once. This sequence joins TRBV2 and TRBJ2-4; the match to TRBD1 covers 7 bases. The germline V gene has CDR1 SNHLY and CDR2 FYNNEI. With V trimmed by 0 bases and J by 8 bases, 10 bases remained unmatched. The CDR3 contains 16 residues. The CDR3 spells CASSEALPGGGDIQYF. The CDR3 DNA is TGTGCCAGCAGTGAAGCGCTTCCAGGGGGTGGGGACATTCAGTACTTC.

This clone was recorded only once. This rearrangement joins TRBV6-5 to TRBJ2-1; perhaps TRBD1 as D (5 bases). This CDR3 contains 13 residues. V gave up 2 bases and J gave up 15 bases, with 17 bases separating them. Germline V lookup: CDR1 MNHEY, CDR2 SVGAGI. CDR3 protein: CASSYVRGSAPFF. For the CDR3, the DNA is TGTGCCAGCAGTTACGTTAGGGGATCAGCCCCGTTCTTC.

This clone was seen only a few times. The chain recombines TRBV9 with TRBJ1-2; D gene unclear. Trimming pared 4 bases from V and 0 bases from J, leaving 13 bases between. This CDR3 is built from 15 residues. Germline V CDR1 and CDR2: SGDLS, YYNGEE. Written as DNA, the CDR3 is TGTGCCAGCAGCCCTACAGACACCTCTAACTATGGCTACACCTTC. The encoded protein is CASSPTDTSNYGYTF.